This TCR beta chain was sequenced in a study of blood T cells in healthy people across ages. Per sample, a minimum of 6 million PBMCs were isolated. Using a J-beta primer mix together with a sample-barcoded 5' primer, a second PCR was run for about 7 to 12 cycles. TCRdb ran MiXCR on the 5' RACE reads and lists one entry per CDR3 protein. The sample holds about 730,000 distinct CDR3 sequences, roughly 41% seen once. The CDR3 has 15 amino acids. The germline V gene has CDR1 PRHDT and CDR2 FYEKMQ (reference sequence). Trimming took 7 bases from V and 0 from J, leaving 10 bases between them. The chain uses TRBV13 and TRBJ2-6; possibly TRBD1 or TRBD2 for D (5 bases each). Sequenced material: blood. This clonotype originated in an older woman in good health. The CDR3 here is CASTGAGSGANVLTF. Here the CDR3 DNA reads TGTGCCAGCACCGGGGCAGGCTCTGGGGCCAACGTCCTGACTTTC.